This is a list of T cell receptor beta chains from one sample in a study of shared clonotypes between healthy human individuals. Libraries were prepared by immunoSEQ multiplex PCR; TCRdb keeps only in-frame clonotypes and omits some of them. Among around 1 million clones listed, approximately 80% were seen once. The sample consisted of memory CD4+ T cells sorted from blood. All receptors come from a man younger than 35 in good health. The CDR3 runs from the conserved cysteine through the conserved F or W. The D gene is left open where the match is weak. Size values are once, few and many counts, or a class for expanded clones, and some rows have none.

v_gene: TRBV7-9; d_gene: NA; j_gene: TRBJ1-1; abundance: NA; CDR3nt: TGTGCCAGCAGCTTACAGGGCATGAACACTGAAGCTTTCTTT; CDR3aa: CASSLQGMNTEAFF
v_gene: TRBV18; d_gene: NA; j_gene: TRBJ2-5; abundance: NA; CDR3nt: TGTGCCAGCTCACAAGGGCAGCAAGAGACCCAGTACTTC; CDR3aa: CASSQGQQETQYF
v_gene: TRBV6-1; d_gene: NA; j_gene: TRBJ1-2; abundance: few; CDR3nt: TGTGCCAGCAGTGAATTCTTACAGAGTGACTATGGCTACACCTTC; CDR3aa: CASSEFLQSDYGYTF
v_gene: TRBV30; d_gene: NA; j_gene: TRBJ1-4; abundance: few; CDR3nt: TGTGCCTGGAGAATGGGGTCAGCAACTAATGAAAAACTGTTTTTT; CDR3aa: CAWRMGSATNEKLFF
v_gene: TRBV30; d_gene: TRBD2; j_gene: TRBJ2-3; abundance: NA; CDR3nt: TGTGCCTGGGTTAGCGGGAACAGCGCAGATACGCAGTATTTT; CDR3aa: CAWVSGNSADTQYF
v_gene: TRBV6-1; d_gene: NA; j_gene: TRBJ2-3; abundance: many; CDR3nt: TGTGCCAGCAGTCGACAGATTCCTAGCACAGATACGCAGTATTTT; CDR3aa: CASSRQIPSTDTQYF
v_gene: TRBV30; d_gene: NA; j_gene: TRBJ2-4; abundance: NA; CDR3nt: TGTGCCTGGAGTCCCGACAGAAGCGTCATTCAGTACTTC; CDR3aa: CAWSPDRSVIQYF
v_gene: TRBV7-3; d_gene: NA; j_gene: TRBJ2-1; abundance: NA; CDR3nt: TGTGCCAGCAGCCCTACAGGGAAGACCAAGCAGTTCTTC; CDR3aa: CASSPTGKTKQFF
v_gene: TRBV18; d_gene: NA; j_gene: TRBJ2-3; abundance: NA; CDR3nt: TGTGCCAGCTCACAGTCGACGGGGGCAGATACGCAGTATTTT; CDR3aa: CASSQSTGADTQYF
v_gene: TRBV27; d_gene: TRBD1; j_gene: TRBJ2-2; abundance: NA; CDR3nt: TGTGCCAGCAAAGGAGGGACAGGGACCCTAAACACCGGGGAGCTGTTTTTT; CDR3aa: CASKGGTGTLNTGELFF
v_gene: TRBV5-4; d_gene: TRBD1; j_gene: TRBJ1-6; abundance: NA; CDR3nt: TGTGCCAGCAGCTTGACAGGGGTTAATTCACCCCTCCACTTT; CDR3aa: CASSLTGVNSPLHF
v_gene: TRBV6-5; d_gene: NA; j_gene: TRBJ1-2; abundance: NA; CDR3nt: TGTGCCAGCAGTTACTCGAAGGGGGTTGGCTATGGCTACACCTTC; CDR3aa: CASSYSKGVGYGYTF
v_gene: TRBV5-3; d_gene: NA; j_gene: TRBJ2-2; abundance: NA; CDR3nt: TGTGCCAGAAGCCGACAGGTTCCCACCGGGGAGCTGTTTTTT; CDR3aa: CARSRQVPTGELFF
v_gene: TRBV6-6; d_gene: NA; j_gene: TRBJ2-7; abundance: NA; CDR3nt: TGTGCCAGTTCGAAGGGGGGGAGCTCCTACGAGCAGTACTTC; CDR3aa: CASSKGGSSYEQYF
v_gene: TRBV9; d_gene: NA; j_gene: TRBJ2-3; abundance: NA; CDR3nt: TGTGCCAGCAGCGTAGGAGCGAGTATTGGCACAGATACGCAGTATTTT; CDR3aa: CASSVGASIGTDTQYF
v_gene: TRBV10-2; d_gene: NA; j_gene: TRBJ2-7; abundance: NA; CDR3nt: TGCGCCAGCAGGGAGAGTCTAGCTAATTCCTACGAGCAGTACTTC; CDR3aa: CASRESLANSYEQYF
v_gene: TRBV19; d_gene: NA; j_gene: TRBJ1-1; abundance: few; CDR3nt: TGTGCCACCCTAGGGAGAGCTGGGAACACTGAAGCTTTCTTT; CDR3aa: CATLGRAGNTEAFF
v_gene: TRBV6-1; d_gene: NA; j_gene: TRBJ2-5; abundance: NA; CDR3nt: TGTGCCATCAGTGAGTCGCGCGCCTCGGGCGAGACCCAGTACTTC; CDR3aa: CAISESRASGETQYF
v_gene: TRBV5-1; d_gene: NA; j_gene: TRBJ2-5; abundance: once; CDR3nt: TGCGCCAGCAGCCCTGGCAGTTTGACGACCGCCCAGTACTTC; CDR3aa: CASSPGSLTTAQYF
v_gene: TRBV30; d_gene: NA; j_gene: TRBJ2-2; abundance: NA; CDR3nt: TGTGCCTGGAGTCCCTCCCCCGGGGAGCTGTTTTTT; CDR3aa: CAWSPSPGELFF
v_gene: TRBV10-1; d_gene: TRBD1; j_gene: TRBJ2-7; abundance: once; CDR3nt: TGCGCCAGCAGCAGGGACAGGGGATACTACGAGCAGTACTTC; CDR3aa: CASSRDRGYYEQYF
v_gene: TRBV10-2; d_gene: TRBD1; j_gene: TRBJ2-7; abundance: NA; CDR3nt: TGCGCCAGCAGGAGGTGGGACAGTTCCTACGAGCAGTACTTC; CDR3aa: CASRRWDSSYEQYF
v_gene: TRBV5-1; d_gene: TRBD1; j_gene: TRBJ1-2; abundance: NA; CDR3nt: TGCGCCAGCAGCCCTTCGACAGGGACCCTCTATGGCTACACCTTC; CDR3aa: CASSPSTGTLYGYTF